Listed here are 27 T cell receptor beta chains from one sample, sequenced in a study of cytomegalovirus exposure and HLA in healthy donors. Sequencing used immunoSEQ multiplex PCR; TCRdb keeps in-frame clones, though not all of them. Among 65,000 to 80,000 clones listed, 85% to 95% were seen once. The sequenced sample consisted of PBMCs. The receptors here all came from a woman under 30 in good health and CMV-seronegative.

This CDR3 is CASSPVSGDTQYF. The DNA of the CDR3 is TGTGCCAGCAGCCCGGTTAGCGGAGATACGCAGTATTTT. The J gene is TRBJ2-3, the V gene TRBV13, with a weak D call TRBD2 (6 bases). V was pared by 5 bases and J by 5 bases, with 11 bases between. This CDR3 contains 13 residues. Germline CDR1 and CDR2: PRHDT and FYEKMQ (reference sequence).

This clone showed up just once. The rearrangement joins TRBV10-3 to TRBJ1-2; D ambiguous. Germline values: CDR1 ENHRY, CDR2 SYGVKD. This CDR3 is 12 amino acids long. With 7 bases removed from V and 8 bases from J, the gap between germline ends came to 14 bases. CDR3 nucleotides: TGTGCCATCAAACCAATTGGTGAGGGCTACACCTTC. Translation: CAIKPIGEGYTF.

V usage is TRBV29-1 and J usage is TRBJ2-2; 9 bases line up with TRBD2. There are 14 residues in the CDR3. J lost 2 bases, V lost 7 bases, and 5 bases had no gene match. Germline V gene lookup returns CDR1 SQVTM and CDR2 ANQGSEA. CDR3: CSAGRGGNTGELFF. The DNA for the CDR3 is TGCAGCGCCGGGCGGGGGGGCAACACCGGGGAGCTGTTTTTT.

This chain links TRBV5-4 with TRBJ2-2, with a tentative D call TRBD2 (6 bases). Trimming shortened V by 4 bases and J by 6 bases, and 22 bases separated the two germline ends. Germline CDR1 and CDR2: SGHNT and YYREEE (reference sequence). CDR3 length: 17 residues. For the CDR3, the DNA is TGTGCCAGCAGCGACACGGTTGGCTCGGGAGTACCCGGGGAGCTGTTTTTT. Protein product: CASSDTVGSGVPGELFF. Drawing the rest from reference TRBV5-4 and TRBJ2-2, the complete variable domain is ETGVTQSPTHLIKTRGQQVTLRCSSQSGHNTVSWYQQALGQGPQFIFQYYREEENGRGNFPPRFSGLQFPNYSSELNVNALELDDSALYLCASSDTVGSGVPGELFFGEGSRLTVL.

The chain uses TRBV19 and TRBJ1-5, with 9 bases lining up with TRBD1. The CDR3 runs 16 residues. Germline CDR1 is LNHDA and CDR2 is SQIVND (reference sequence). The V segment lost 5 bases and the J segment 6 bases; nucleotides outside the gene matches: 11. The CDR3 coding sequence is TGTGCCAGTAGTTCTACAGGGGGCAACATTATTCAGCCCCAGCATTTT. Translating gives CASSSTGGNIIQPQHF.

The CDR3 here is CASSYSSGVGQETQYF. The CDR3 DNA reads TGTGCCAGCAGTTACTCTTCAGGGGTGGGCCAAGAGACCCAGTACTTC. This sequence joins TRBV6-5 and TRBJ2-5; tentatively, D is TRBD1 (6 bases). Germline V gene data show CDR1 as MNHEY and CDR2 as SVGAGI. The CDR3 spans 16 residues. V was pared by 0 bases and J by 1 base, with 12 bases between.

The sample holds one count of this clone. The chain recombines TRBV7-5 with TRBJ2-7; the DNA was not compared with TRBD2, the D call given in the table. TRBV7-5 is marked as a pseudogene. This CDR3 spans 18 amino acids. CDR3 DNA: TGTGCCAGAAGCTTATATCCGAATTTACGGGATCAGGCATACGAGCAGTACTTC. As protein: CARSLYPNLRDQAYEQYF.

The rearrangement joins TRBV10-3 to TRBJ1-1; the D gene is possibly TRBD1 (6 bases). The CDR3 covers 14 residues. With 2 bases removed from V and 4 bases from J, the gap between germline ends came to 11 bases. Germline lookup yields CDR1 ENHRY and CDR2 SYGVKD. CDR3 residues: CAISERTDSTEAFF. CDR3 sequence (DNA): TGTGCCATCAGTGAGCGAACGGACAGCACTGAAGCTTTCTTT.

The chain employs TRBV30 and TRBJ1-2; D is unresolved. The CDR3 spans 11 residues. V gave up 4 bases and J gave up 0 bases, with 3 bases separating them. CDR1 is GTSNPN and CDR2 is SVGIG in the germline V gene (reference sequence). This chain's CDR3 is CAWTSNYGYTF. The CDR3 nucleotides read TGTGCCTGGACCTCTAACTATGGCTACACCTTC.

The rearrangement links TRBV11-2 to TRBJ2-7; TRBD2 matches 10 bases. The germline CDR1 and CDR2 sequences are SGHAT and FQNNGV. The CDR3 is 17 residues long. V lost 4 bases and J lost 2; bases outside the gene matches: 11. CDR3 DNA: TGTGCCAGCAGCTCAACCCCTAGCGGGAGCGTCCCCTACGAGCAGTACTTC. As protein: CASSSTPSGSVPYEQYF.

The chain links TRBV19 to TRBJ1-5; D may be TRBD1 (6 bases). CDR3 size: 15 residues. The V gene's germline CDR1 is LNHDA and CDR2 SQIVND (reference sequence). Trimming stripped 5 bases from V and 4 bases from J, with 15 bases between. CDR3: CASSVTGSNNQPQHF. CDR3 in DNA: TGTGCCAGTAGTGTAACAGGGAGCAATAATCAGCCCCAGCATTTT.

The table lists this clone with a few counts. The CDR3 DNA reads TGTGCCAGCAGTTTGGGGGCTCCTAATCAGCCCCAGCATTTT. Translated, it gives CASSLGAPNQPQHF. This chain joins TRBV27 and TRBJ1-5, with D perhaps matching TRBD1 (6 bases). The CDR3 covers 14 residues. Germline lookup yields CDR1 MNHEY and CDR2 SMNVEV (reference sequence). V was trimmed by 3 bases and J by 4 bases, leaving 10 bases between them.

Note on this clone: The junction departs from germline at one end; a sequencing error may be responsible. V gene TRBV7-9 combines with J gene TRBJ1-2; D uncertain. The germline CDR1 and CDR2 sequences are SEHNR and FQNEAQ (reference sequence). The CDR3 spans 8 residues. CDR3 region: CASSSEAF. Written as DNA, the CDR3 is TGTGCCAGCAGCTCGGAGGCCTTC.

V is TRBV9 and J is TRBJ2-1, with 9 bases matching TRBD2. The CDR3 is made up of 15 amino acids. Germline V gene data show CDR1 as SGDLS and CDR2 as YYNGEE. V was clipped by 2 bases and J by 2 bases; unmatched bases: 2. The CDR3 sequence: CASSVAGGPYNEQFF. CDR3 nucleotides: TGTGCCAGCAGCGTCGCGGGGGGGCCCTACAATGAGCAGTTCTTC. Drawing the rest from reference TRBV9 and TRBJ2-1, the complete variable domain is DSGVTQTPKHLITATGQRVTLRCSPRSGDLSVYWYQQSLDQGLQFLIQYYNGEERAKGNILERFSAQQFPDLHSELNLSSLELGDSALYFCASSVAGGPYNEQFFGPGTRLTVL.

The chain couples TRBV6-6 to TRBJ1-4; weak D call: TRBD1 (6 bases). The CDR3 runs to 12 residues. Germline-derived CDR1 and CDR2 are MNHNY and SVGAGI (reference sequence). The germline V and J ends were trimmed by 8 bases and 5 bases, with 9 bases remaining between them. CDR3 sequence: CASRDTNEKLFF. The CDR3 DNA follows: TGTGCCAGCCGGGACACCAATGAAAAACTGTTTTTT.

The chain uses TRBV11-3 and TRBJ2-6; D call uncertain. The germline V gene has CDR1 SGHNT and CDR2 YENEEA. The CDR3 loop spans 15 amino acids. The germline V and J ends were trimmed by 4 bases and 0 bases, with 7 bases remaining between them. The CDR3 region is CASSSYISGANVLTF. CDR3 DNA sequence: TGTGCCAGCAGCTCTTACATCTCTGGGGCCAACGTCCTGACTTTC.

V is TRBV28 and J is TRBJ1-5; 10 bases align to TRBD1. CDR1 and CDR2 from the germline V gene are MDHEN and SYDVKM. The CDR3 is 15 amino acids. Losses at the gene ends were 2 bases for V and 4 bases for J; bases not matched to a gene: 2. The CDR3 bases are TGTGCCAGCAGTTTACGGGACAGGGGAAATCAGCCCCAGCATTTT. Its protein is CASSLRDRGNQPQHF.

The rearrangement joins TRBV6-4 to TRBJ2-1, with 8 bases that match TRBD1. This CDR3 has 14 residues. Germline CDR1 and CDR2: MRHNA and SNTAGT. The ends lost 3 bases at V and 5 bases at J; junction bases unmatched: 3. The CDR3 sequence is CASSEGQENNEQFF. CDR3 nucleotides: TGTGCCAGCAGTGAGGGACAGGAAAACAATGAGCAGTTCTTC.

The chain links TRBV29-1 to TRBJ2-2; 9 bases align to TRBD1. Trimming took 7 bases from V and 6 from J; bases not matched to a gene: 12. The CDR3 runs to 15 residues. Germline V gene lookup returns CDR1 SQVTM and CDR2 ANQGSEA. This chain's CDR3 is CSAELGQGISGELFF. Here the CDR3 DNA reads TGCAGCGCCGAATTGGGACAGGGAATTTCCGGGGAGCTGTTTTTT.

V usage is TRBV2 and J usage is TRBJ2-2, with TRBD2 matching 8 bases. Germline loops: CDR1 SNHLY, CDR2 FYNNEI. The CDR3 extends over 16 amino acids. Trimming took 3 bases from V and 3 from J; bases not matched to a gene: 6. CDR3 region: CASSEFLAGYTGELFF. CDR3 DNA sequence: TGTGCCAGCAGTGAGTTTCTAGCGGGTTACACCGGGGAGCTGTTTTTT.

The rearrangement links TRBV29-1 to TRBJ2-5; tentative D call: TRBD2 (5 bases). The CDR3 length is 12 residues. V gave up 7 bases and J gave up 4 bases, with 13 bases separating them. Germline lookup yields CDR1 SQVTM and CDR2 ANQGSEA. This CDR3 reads CSANGVRETQYF. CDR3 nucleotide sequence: TGCAGCGCGAACGGGGTAAGAGAGACCCAGTACTTC.

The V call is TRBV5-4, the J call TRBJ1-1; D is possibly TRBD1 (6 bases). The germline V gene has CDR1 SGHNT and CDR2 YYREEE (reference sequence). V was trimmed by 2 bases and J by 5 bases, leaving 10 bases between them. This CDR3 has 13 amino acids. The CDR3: CASSLGRGTEAFF. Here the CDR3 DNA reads TGTGCCAGCAGCTTAGGAAGGGGGACTGAAGCTTTCTTT.

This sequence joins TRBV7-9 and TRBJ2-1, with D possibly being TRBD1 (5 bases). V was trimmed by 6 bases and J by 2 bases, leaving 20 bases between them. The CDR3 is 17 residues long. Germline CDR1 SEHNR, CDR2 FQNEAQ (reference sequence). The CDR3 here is CASSLPPLGPTYNEQFF. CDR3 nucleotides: TGTGCCAGCAGTCTCCCGCCACTGGGGCCAACCTACAATGAGCAGTTCTTC.

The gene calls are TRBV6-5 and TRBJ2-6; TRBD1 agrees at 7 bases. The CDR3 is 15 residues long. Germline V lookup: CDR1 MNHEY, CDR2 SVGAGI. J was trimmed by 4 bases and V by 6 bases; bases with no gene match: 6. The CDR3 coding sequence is TGTGCCAGCAGACAACAGGGGTCCGGGGCCAACGTCCTGACTTTC. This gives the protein CASRQQGSGANVLTF.

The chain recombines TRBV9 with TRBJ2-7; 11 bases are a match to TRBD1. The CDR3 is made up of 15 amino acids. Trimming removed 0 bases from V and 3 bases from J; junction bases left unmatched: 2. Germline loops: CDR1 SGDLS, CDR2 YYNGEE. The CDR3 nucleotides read TGTGCCAGCAGCGTAGGGGGACAGGGGGTCTACGAGCAGTACTTC. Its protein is CASSVGGQGVYEQYF.

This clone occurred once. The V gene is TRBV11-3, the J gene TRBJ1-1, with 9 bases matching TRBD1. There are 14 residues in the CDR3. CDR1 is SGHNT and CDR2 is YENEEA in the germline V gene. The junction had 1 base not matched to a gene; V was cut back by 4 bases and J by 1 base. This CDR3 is CASSWGQGNTEAFF. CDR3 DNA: TGTGCCAGCAGCTGGGGACAGGGGAACACTGAAGCTTTCTTT.

DNA for the CDR3: TGTGCCAGTAGTACGACAGTGTTAGGCGAGCAGTACTTC. Its translation: CASSTTVLGEQYF. The chain carries TRBV19 and TRBJ2-7; possibly TRBD1 for D (5 bases). V lost 4 bases to trimming and J lost 6 bases, with 13 bases between them. Germline values: CDR1 LNHDA, CDR2 SQIVND (reference sequence). The CDR3 consists of 13 residues.